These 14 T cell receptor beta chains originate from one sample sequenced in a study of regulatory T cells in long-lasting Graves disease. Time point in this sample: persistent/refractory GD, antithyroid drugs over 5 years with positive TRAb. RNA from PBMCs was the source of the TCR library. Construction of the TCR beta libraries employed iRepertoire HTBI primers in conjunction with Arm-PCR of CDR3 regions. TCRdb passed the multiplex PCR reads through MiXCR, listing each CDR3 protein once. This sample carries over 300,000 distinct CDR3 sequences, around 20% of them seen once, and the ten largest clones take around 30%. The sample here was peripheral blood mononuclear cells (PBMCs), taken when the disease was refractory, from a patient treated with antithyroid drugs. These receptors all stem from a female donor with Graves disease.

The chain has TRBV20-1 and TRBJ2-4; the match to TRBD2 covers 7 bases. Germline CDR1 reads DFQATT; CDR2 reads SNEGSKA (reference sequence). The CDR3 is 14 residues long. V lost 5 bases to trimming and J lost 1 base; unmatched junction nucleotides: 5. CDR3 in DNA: TGCAGTGCTGGGAGGGATATCGCCAAAAACATTCAGTACTTC. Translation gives CSAGRDIAKNIQYF.

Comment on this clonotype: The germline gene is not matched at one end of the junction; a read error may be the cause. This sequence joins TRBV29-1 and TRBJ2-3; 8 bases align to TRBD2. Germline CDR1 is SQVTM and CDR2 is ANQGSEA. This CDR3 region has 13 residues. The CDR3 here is CSSSGSLTGTQYF. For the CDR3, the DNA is TGCAGCTCCAGCGGGAGTTTGACAGGTACGCAGTATTTT.

The CDR3 protein is CAWGAAPQAGELFF. The CDR3 DNA is TGTGCCTGGGGGGCCGCCCCCCAAGCCGGGGAGCTGTTTTTT. The V and J genes are TRBV30 and TRBJ2-2; weak D call: TRBD1 (5 bases). Germline V gene lookup returns CDR1 GTSNPN and CDR2 SVGIG (reference sequence). This CDR3 is 14 amino acids long. The V end was cut by 5 bases, the J end by 6 bases, with 16 bases between.

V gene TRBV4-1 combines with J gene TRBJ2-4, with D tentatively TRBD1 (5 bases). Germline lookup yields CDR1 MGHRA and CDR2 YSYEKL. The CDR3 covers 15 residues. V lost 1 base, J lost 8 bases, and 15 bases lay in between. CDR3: CASSQVGQGLDIQYF. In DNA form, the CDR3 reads TGCGCCAGCAGCCAAGTCGGGCAGGGTTTGGACATTCAGTACTTC.

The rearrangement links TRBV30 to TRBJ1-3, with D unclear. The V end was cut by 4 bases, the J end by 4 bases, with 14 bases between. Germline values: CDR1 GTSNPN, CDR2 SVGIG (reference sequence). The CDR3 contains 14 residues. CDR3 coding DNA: TGTGCCTGGATCGCGGGATCCCTCGGAAACACCATATATTTT. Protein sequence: CAWIAGSLGNTIYF.

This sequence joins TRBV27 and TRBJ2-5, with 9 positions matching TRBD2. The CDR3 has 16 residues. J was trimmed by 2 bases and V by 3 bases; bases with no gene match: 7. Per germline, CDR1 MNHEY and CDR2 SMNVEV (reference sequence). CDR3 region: CASSFRAGGPQETQYF. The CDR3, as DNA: TGTGCCAGCAGTTTCAGAGCGGGGGGACCTCAAGAGACCCAGTACTTC.

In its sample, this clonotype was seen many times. The CDR3 reads CSVEVPGRYEQYF. CDR3 nucleotide sequence: TGCAGCGTTGAAGTTCCGGGTCGGTACGAGCAGTACTTC. The chain recombines TRBV29-1 with TRBJ2-7; D is unclear. The CDR3 consists of 13 residues. The V gene lost 1 base and the J gene lost 4 bases, with 11 bases spanning the gap. The germline V gene has CDR1 SQVTM and CDR2 ANQGSEA.

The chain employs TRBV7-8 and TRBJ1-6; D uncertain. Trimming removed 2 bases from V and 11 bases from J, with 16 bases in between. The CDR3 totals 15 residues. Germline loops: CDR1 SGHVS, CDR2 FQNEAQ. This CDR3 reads CASSLKAIAETPLHF. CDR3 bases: TGTGCCAGCAGCTTAAAAGCCATCGCTGAAACACCCCTCCACTTT.

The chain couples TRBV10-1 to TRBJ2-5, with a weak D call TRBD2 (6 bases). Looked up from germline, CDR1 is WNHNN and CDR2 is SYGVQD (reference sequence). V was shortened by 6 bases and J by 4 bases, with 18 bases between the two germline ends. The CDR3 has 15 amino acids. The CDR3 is CASSPGGEPPETQYF. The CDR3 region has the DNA TGCGCCAGCAGCCCCGGCGGGGAGCCCCCAGAGACCCAGTACTTC.

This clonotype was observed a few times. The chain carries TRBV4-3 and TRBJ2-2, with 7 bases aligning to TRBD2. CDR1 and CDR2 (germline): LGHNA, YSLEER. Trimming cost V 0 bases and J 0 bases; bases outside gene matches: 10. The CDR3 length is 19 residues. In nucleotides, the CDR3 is TGCGCCAGCAGCCAAGATCTGGCGCCTAGCGGAACGAACACCGGGGAGCTGTTTTTT. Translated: CASSQDLAPSGTNTGELFF.

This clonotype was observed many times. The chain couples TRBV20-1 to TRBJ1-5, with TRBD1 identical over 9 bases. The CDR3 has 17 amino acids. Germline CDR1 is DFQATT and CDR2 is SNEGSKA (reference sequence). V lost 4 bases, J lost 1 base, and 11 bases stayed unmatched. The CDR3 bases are TGCAGTGCTACTCCGGGACAGGGAAGTTTAAGCAATCAGCCCCAGCATTTT. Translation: CSATPGQGSLSNQPQHF.

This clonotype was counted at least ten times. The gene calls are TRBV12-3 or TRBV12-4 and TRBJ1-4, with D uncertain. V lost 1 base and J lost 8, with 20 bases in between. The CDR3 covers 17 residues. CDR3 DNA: TGTGCCAGCAGTTTAGGCCTCGGGAGTCAGACTAGAGAAAAACTGTTTTTT. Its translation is CASSLGLGSQTREKLFF.

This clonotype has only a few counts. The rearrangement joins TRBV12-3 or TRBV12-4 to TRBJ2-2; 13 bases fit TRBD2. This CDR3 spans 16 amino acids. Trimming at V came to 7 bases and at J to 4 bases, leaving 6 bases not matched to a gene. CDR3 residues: CASNGLAGVGTGELFF. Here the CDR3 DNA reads TGTGCCAGCAACGGACTAGCGGGAGTAGGCACCGGGGAGCTGTTTTTT.

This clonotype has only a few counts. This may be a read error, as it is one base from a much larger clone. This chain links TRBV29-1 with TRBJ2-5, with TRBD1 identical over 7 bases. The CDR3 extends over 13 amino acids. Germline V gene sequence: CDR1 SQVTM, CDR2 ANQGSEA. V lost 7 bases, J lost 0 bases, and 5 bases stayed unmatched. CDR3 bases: TGCAGCGCAGGGGGACGCCACCAAGAGACCCAGTACTTC. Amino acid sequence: CSAGGRHQETQYF. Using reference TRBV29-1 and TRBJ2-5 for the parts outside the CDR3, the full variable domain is SAVISQKPSRDICQRGTSLTIQCQVDSQVTMMFWYRQQPGQSLTLIATANQGSEATYESGFVIDKFPISRPNLTFSTLTVSNMSPEDSSIYLCSAGGRHQETQYFGPGTRLLVL.